The 16 T cell receptor beta chains below all came from one sample that was sequenced in a study of T cell responses to AZD1222 COVID-19 vaccine (dated by TCRdb to the early 2020s). Explained via the paper, the time point label denotes: about 28 days (+/-7) after the second vaccine dose. Library construction relied on the immunoSEQ multiplex PCR assay. The table comes from immuneACCESS by way of TCRdb, which keeps in-frame sequences with V and J called. Part of the clones is missing from these tables; in studies checked, under half for an unresolved V gene and the rest for unknown reasons. Recorded for this sample are nearly 110,000 clones; around nine tenths of them occurred a single time. The biggest ten clones account for 4.8% of the sample. This material consisted of peripheral blood, taken 28 days after the second AZD1222 dose. Every receptor here comes from an adult who received the AZD1222 COVID-19 vaccine.

This chain connects TRBV6-6 to TRBJ1-5; TRBD1 agrees at 7 bases. The CDR3 sequence is 15 residues long. Trimming took 0 bases from V and 7 from J; bases not matched to a gene: 6. Germline lookup yields CDR1 MNHNY and CDR2 SVGAGI (reference sequence). The CDR3 loop is CASSYSRTGHQPQHF. The CDR3 coding sequence is TGTGCCAGCAGTTACTCGAGGACAGGACACCAGCCCCAGCATTTT.

The chain recombines TRBV28 with TRBJ2-7, with TRBD2 matching 7 bases. Germline V gene lookup returns CDR1 MDHEN and CDR2 SYDVKM. CDR3 length equals 12 residues. V gave up 8 bases and J gave up 1 base; unmatched junction bases: 2. The CDR3 reads CASGRGSYEQYF. The CDR3 DNA is TGTGCCAGCGGGCGGGGGTCCTACGAGCAGTACTTC.

CDR3 region: CASSPLLGEQYF. CDR3 sequence (DNA): TGTGCCAGCAGCCCCCTGCTGGGAGAGCAGTACTTC. The V gene is TRBV7-2, the J gene TRBJ2-7; D is uncertain. Germline loops: CDR1 SGHTA, CDR2 FQGNSA. V dropped 5 bases and J dropped 7 bases, with 12 bases sitting between them. The CDR3 consists of 12 residues.

The J gene is TRBJ1-2, the V gene TRBV7-9; 8 bases line up with TRBD1. Per the germline V gene, CDR1 is SEHNR and CDR2 is FQNEAQ (reference sequence). This CDR3 has 15 amino acids. V shed 6 bases, J shed 3 bases, and the junction held 9 bases outside the gene matches. CDR3 sequence: CASSLTGAADYGYTF. The CDR3 DNA sequence: TGTGCCAGCAGTTTGACAGGGGCCGCCGACTATGGCTACACCTTC.

V usage is TRBV18 and J usage is TRBJ1-3; 10 bases align to TRBD1. Germline CDR1 is KGHSH and CDR2 is LQKENI. This CDR3 contains 17 residues. Unmatched junction bases numbered 9, after V lost 3 bases and J lost 4 bases. CDR3 residues: CASSPYRDRGIGNTIYF. The CDR3 DNA follows: TGTGCCAGCTCACCGTACAGGGACAGGGGCATCGGAAACACCATATATTTT.

The CDR3 region is CASSYEGRGSYGYTF. The CDR3 DNA sequence: TGTGCCAGCAGTTACGAGGGGCGAGGTAGCTATGGCTACACCTTC. V and J are TRBV6-5 and TRBJ1-2, with a tentative D call TRBD1 (5 bases). The V gene's germline CDR1 is MNHEY and CDR2 SVGAGI. Trimming cost V 2 bases and J 4 bases, with 14 bases left between them. This CDR3 comprises 15 residues.

This CDR3 is CASSPQGNEQFF. The CDR3 bases are TGCGCCAGCAGCCCCCAGGGAAATGAGCAGTTCTTC. The genes are TRBV4-1 and TRBJ2-1, with D possibly TRBD1 on 5 matching bases. Germline V CDR1 and CDR2: MGHRA, YSYEKL. The CDR3 totals 12 residues. V lost 4 bases, J lost 7 bases, and 8 bases lay in between.

This clone was picked up a small number of times. This chain connects TRBV18 to TRBJ1-5, with 7 bases that match TRBD1. CDR3 length equals 15 residues. The V gene end was trimmed by 1 base and the J gene end by 7 bases; junction bases not matched to a gene: 7. CDR1 KGHSH and CDR2 LQKENI come from the germline V gene. The CDR3 DNA sequence: TGTGCCAGCTCACCACTGGAGGGGGCCAGGCAGCCCCAGCATTTT. Translated, it gives CASSPLEGARQPQHF.

This clone was counted a single time. A junction end diverges from the germline sequence, so it may reflect a read error. This chain joins TRBV6-2 or TRBV6-3 and TRBJ2-7, with 10 positions matching TRBD1. CDR1 is MNHEY, CDR2 SVGEGT, per germline. The CDR3 runs to 14 residues. The chain's CDR3 is CASSSPNFPGQGIF. CDR3 coding DNA: TGTGCCAGCAGTTCCCCAAACTTCCCGGGACAGGGGATCTTC.

This clone was counted a few times. The rearrangement joins TRBV5-6 to TRBJ1-2; 8 bases align to TRBD1. V was pared by 0 bases and J by 7 bases, with 5 bases of the junction left unmatched. This CDR3 contains 14 residues. Looked up from germline, CDR1 is SGHDT and CDR2 is YYEEEE. CDR3 amino acids: CASSLAWTGIGYTF. The CDR3 bases are TGTGCCAGCAGCTTGGCATGGACAGGGATTGGCTACACCTTC.

The rearrangement links TRBV15 to TRBJ1-5, with 7 positions matching TRBD1. Losses at the gene ends were 4 bases for V and 3 bases for J; bases not matched to a gene: 9. The CDR3 consists of 16 residues. CDR1 LNHNV and CDR2 YYDKDF come from the germline V gene (reference sequence). In DNA, the CDR3 is TGTGCCACCAGCATTTTAACAGGGGTAGCCAATCAGCCCCAGCATTTT. Its protein product is CATSILTGVANQPQHF.

V gene TRBV19 combines with J gene TRBJ1-5; 10 bases map to TRBD1. The length of the CDR3 is 15 residues. CDR1 and CDR2 (germline): LNHDA, SQIVND (reference sequence). V lost 8 bases to trimming and J lost 3 bases; unmatched junction nucleotides: 7. The CDR3 DNA is TGTGCCAGTTCGACAGGGGGCTTTTTCAATCAGCCCCAGCATTTT. This encodes CASSTGGFFNQPQHF.

The genes are TRBV4-2 and TRBJ2-2; 7 bases match TRBD1. The germline V gene has CDR1 LGHNA and CDR2 YNFKEQ. The CDR3 is 16 residues long. V shed 4 bases and J 2 bases; nucleotides not matched to a gene: 7. CDR3 amino acids: CASSRSTGTNTGELFF. The CDR3 DNA follows: TGTGCCAGCAGCCGATCGACAGGGACCAACACCGGGGAGCTGTTTTTT.

V is TRBV6-5 and J is TRBJ1-3; D is perhaps TRBD1 (5 bases). This CDR3 is 16 amino acids long. Trimming removed 4 bases from V and 0 bases from J, with 13 bases in between. Germline loops: CDR1 MNHEY, CDR2 SVGAGI. CDR3 DNA sequence: TGTGCCAGCAGTTCTAACAGGCCGTACTCTGGAAACACCATATATTTT. This codes for CASSSNRPYSGNTIYF.

This rearrangement joins TRBV2 to TRBJ1-5; TRBD1 matches at 7 bases. The V and J ends lost 4 bases and 5 bases, in that order; junction bases with no gene match: 5. CDR1 is SNHLY, CDR2 FYNNEI, per germline. The CDR3 spans 14 residues. Here the CDR3 reads CASSARDRHQPQHF. The CDR3 nucleotides read TGTGCCAGCAGTGCCCGGGACAGACATCAGCCCCAGCATTTT.

The V and J genes are TRBV7-2 and TRBJ1-4, with D perhaps matching TRBD1 (5 bases). CDR3 length equals 14 residues. V shed 5 bases and J shed 5 bases, with 12 bases lying between them. CDR1 is SGHTA, CDR2 FQGNSA, per germline. DNA of the CDR3: TGTGCCAGCAGCCCGGGACGGGCAAATGAAAAACTGTTTTTT. Translation gives CASSPGRANEKLFF.